One sample yielded the 8 T cell receptor beta chains listed below, sequenced in a study of blood T cell dynamics during melanoma immunotherapy. Regarding time point: pre-treatment baseline. Some clones are missing from TCRdb's copy, which holds only in-frame ones; the method was immunoSEQ multiplex PCR. The table includes approximately 11,000 clones, 84% detected once. Here the sequenced sample was blood, taken from a patient treated with checkpoint blockade. The receptor set was obtained from a human donor with melanoma.

This chain connects TRBV11-2 to TRBJ1-3, with TRBD1 matching 7 bases. The CDR3 totals 16 residues. V was clipped by 8 bases and J by 0 bases; unmatched bases: 10. Germline assignment: CDR1 SGHAT and CDR2 FQNNGV. CDR3 sequence reads: CASCYRGRSSGNTIYF. CDR3 sequence (DNA): TGTGCCAGCTGTTACAGGGGTCGAAGCTCTGGAAACACCATATATTTT.

V and J are TRBV19 and TRBJ2-3, with unresolved D. Germline CDR1 and CDR2: LNHDA and SQIVND (reference sequence). This CDR3 is built from 13 residues. V gave up 3 bases and J gave up 4 bases, with 8 bases separating them. CDR3 region: CASSIGISDTQYF. CDR3 nucleotides: TGTGCCAGTAGTATCGGAATCTCAGATACGCAGTATTTT.

The chain has TRBV15 and TRBJ1-1; no reliable D call. This CDR3 has 17 amino acids. Trimming shortened V by 3 bases and J by 1 base, and 18 bases separated the two germline ends. Germline-derived CDR1 and CDR2 are LNHNV and YYDKDF (reference sequence). CDR3 sequence reads: CATSSRDREARNTEAFF. CDR3 bases: TGTGCCACCAGCAGCAGAGATCGGGAGGCGAGGAACACTGAAGCTTTCTTT.

The V call is TRBV28, the J call TRBJ1-2; 7 bases match TRBD1. Germline V gene sequence: CDR1 MDHEN, CDR2 SYDVKM. The CDR3 has 16 residues. V lost 4 bases to trimming and J lost 3 bases; unmatched junction nucleotides: 11. This CDR3 is CASSSNPRQGDYGYTF. In DNA form, the CDR3 reads TGTGCCAGCAGTTCCAACCCCCGGCAGGGGGACTATGGCTACACCTTC.

CDR3 nucleotides: TGCGCCAGCAGCCCGGGACAGGGGGCAAGAGGCTATGGCTACACCTTC. Translating gives CASSPGQGARGYGYTF. The V and J genes are TRBV5-1 and TRBJ1-2; 12 bases map to TRBD1. Germline values: CDR1 SGHRS, CDR2 YFSETQ. The CDR3 is 16 residues long. The V segment lost 4 bases and the J segment 4 bases; nucleotides outside the gene matches: 8.

The rearrangement joins TRBV7-3 to TRBJ1-1; 9 bases align to TRBD1. V was pared by 2 bases and J by 6 bases, with 13 bases of the junction left unmatched. CDR1 and CDR2 (germline): SGHTA, FQGTGA. The CDR3 is 17 amino acids. As DNA, the CDR3 is TGTGCCAGCAGCTTAGACCTGGGGACAGGGAAGCGGGCTGAAGCTTTCTTT. It is translated as CASSLDLGTGKRAEAFF.

The rearrangement uses TRBV27 and TRBJ2-1, with unresolved D. Trimming removed 3 bases from V and 5 bases from J, with 8 bases in between. The CDR3 totals 13 residues. Germline V CDR1 and CDR2: MNHEY, SMNVEV (reference sequence). This CDR3 reads CASSLVRHNEQFF. The CDR3 DNA follows: TGTGCCAGCAGTTTGGTCCGCCACAATGAGCAGTTCTTC.

About this clone itself: This specimen includes other DNA sequences encoding the same CDR3. The chain employs TRBV7-9 and TRBJ1-5; D ambiguous. The germline V gene has CDR1 SEHNR and CDR2 FQNEAQ (reference sequence). Trimming pared 5 bases from V and 7 bases from J, leaving 12 bases between. The CDR3 is 13 amino acids. The CDR3 sequence is CASSLFPWQPQHF. CDR3 DNA sequence: TGTGCCAGCAGCCTCTTTCCGTGGCAGCCCCAGCATTTT.